The entry below describes one TCR beta chain. The entry originates in a study of control samples from healthy donors and cancer patients. J gave up 2 bases and V 8 bases, and 10 bases lay outside the gene matches. Germline V gene data show CDR1 as SGHVS and CDR2 as FQNEAQ. The CDR3 runs to 16 residues. This table comes from immunoSEQ multiplex PCR, and its TCRdb copy is limited to in-frame clones, with some not included. The data show about 68,000 clones, with 83% seen just once and roughly 14% held by the top ten. This receptor was identified in a man in his 60s in good health. This rearrangement joins TRBV7-8 to TRBJ2-1; the match to TRBD1 covers 9 bases. Sequencing was performed on blood. The CDR3 reads CASRGATGGTYNEQFF. The CDR3 coding sequence is TGTGCCAGCCGCGGCGCGACAGGGGGTACCTACAATGAGCAGTTCTTC.